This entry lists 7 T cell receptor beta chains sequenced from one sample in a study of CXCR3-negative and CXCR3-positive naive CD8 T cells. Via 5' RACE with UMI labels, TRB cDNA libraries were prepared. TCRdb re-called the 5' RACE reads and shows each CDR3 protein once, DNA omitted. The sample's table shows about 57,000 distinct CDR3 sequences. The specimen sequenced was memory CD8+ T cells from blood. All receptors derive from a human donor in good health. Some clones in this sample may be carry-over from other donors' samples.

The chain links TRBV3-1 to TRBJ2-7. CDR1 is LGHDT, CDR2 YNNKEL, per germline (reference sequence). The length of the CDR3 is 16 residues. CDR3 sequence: CASSPTGGDSAYEQYF.

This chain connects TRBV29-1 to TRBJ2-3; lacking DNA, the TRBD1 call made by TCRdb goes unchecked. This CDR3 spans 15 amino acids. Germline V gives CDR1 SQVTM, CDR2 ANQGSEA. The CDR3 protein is CSVYIGDRGTDTQYF.

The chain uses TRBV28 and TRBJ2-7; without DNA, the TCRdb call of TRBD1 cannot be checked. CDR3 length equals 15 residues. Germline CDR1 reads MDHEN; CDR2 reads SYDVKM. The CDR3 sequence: CASSPPTGVNYEQYF.

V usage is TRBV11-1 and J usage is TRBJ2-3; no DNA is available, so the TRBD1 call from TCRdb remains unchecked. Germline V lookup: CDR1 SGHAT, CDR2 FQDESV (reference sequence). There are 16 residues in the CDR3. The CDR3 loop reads CASRLTTGGGTDTQYF. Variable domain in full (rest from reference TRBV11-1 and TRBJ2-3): EAEVAQSPRYKITEKSQAVAFWCDPISGHATLYWYRQILGQGPELLVQFQDESVVDDSQLPKDRFSAERLKGVDSTLKIQPAELGDSAMYLCASRLTTGGGTDTQYFGPGTRLTVL.

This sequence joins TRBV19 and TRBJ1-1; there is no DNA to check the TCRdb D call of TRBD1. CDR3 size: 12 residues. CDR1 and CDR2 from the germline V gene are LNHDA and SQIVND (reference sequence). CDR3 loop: CASSIQGAEAFF.

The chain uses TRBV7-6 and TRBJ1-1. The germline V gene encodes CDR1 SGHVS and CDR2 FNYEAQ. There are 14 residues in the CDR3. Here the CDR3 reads CASSLARLNTEAFF.

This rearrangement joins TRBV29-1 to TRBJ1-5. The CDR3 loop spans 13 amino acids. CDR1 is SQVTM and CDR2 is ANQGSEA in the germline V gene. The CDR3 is CSARTARGQPQHF.